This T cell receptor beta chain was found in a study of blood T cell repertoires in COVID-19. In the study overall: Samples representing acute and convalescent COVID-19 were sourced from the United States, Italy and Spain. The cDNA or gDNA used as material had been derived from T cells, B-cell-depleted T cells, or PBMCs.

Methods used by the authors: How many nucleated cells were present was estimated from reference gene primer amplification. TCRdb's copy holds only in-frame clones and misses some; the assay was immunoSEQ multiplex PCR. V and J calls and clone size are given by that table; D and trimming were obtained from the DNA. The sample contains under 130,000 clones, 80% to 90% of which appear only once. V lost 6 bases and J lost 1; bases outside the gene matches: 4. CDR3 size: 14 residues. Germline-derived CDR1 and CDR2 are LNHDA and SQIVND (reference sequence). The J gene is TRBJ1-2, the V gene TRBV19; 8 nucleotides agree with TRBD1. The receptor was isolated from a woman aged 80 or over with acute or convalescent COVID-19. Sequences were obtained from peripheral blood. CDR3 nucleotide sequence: TGTGCCAGTAGCCCCGGACAGGGTAACTATGGCTACACCTTC. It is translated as CASSPGQGNYGYTF.